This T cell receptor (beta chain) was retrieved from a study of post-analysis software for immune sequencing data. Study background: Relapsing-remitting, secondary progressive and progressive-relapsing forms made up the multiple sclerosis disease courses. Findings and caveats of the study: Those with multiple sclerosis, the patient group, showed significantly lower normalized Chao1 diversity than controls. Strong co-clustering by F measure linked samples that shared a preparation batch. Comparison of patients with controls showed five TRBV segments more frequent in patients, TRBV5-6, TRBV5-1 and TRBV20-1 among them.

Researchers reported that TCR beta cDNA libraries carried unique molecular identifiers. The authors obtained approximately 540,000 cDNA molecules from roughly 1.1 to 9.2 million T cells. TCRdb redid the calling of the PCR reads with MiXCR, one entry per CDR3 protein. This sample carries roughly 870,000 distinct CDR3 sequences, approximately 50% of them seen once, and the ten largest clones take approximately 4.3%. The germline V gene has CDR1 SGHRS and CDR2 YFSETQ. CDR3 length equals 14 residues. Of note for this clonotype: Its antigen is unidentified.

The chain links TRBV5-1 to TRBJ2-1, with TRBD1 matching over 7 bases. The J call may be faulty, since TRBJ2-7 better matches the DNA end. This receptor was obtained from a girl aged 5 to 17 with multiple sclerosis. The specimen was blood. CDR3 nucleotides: TGCGCCAGCACCCCCGGGACAGAGGGCCACGAGCAGTACTTC. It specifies CASTPGTEGHEQYF.